What follows describes a single T cell receptor (beta chain). This receptor's antigen is unknown. There are no base qualities to consult, and no much larger clone falls within one base. Participants in the prospective study were aged about 18 to 95 years, lived in 20 to 25 United States geographic areas, and enrolled through a virtual design. Cohort assignment in the prospective study relied on participant-reported clinical history from a screening survey and a study questionnaire. Recovered participants in ImmuneRACE Cohort 3 were defined as having two consecutive negative NP/OP PCR tests, clearance from a healthcare professional, or resolution of symptoms. Mobile phlebotomists in the prospective study collected whole blood, serum and a nasopharyngeal or oropharyngeal swab from every participant. Over a roughly 2-month period, participants in the prospective study had the option of providing additional blood draws and questionnaires. Prospective study blood samples were shipped either frozen or at room temperature before DNA extraction.

The data stem from a study of blood T cell repertoires in COVID-19 (dated by TCRdb to 2019 to 2021). Concerning the study at large: Samples from collaborators originated in the United States, Italy and Spain and spanned both the acute and convalescent phases of COVID-19. The dataset comprised deeply sampled blood TCRbeta repertoires from subjects exposed to, actively infected with, or recovered from COVID-19. The sample metadata nearly always contained a de-identified subject ID, COVID-19 status, age in years and sex. The samples were drawn from two sources: the first 160 participants of the ongoing ImmuneRACE study, and 950 to 1,500 subjects contributed by 6 global collaborators. The repertoires were released in a freely available public database meant as a resource for research on the immune response to SARS-CoV-2. Where available, HLA class I and class II types were obtained from metadata supplied by the sample provider rather than from assay-based typing. The material from the prospective study consisted of cDNA or gDNA derived from T cells, B-cell-depleted T cells, or PBMCs.

Broad study findings and their caveats: The amount of clinical and demographic metadata varied by source and participant and was provided uncurated.

The immunoSEQ Assay, a bias-controlled multiplex PCR, was used to amplify TCRbeta CDR3 regions from genomic DNA. The study's processing was this. Within the assay, amplification of reference gene primers was used to estimate how many nucleated cells each sample contained. To quantify the absolute abundance of each unique TCRbeta CDR3 rearrangement, sequence reads were collapsed and filtered. For each sample, productive Simpson clonality was calculated as the square root of Simpson's diversity index across productive rearrangements. TCRdb took this table from immuneACCESS and kept in-frame rearrangements with V and J called. Such tables lack part of the clones; where checked against another copy, unresolved V genes explain under half of the gap, and the rest is unexplained. V and J calls and clone size are those listed in that table; D and trimming were worked out from the DNA. This sample gives approximately 280,000 clones in total; roughly nine tenths of them show up just once. Roughly 1.9% of the sample comes from the top ten.

This TCR derives from a woman aged 60-70 years who had recovered from COVID-19. Sequencing input: PBMCs or T cells enriched from blood (not recorded which).

CDR3 reads: CASSPQLRSTDTQYF. The nucleotides are TGTGCCAGCAGCCCCCAACTCAGGAGCACAGATACGCAGTATTTT. The sequence joins TRBV7-3 to TRBJ2-3, with an unclear D gene assignment. The trim is 5 bases for V and 0 bases for J, with a gap of 12 bases between the germline ends. From the cysteine through the phenylalanine, the CDR3 covers 15 amino acids. Only the CDR3 part of the read is kept: 45 bases, read in frame from the first base. Sequences SGHTA (CDR1) and FQGTGA (CDR2) are obtained from the germline V gene.